Following are 19 T cell receptor beta chains from one sample sequenced in a study of beta chain features in type 1 diabetes. The study reverse transcribed the entire isolated RNA, so it sequenced expressed TCRB transcripts. Assay used: immunoSEQ multiplex PCR; TCRdb lists only in-frame clones, some missing. Seen here are 200,000 to 250,000 clones, over 9.5% observed once, and the top ten hold 0.034%. Sequenced: naive CD4+ T cells from blood. The source of these receptors is a woman between 18 and 29 years old in good health.

This clone has more than one count but fewer than ten. This chain joins TRBV27 and TRBJ1-2; 8 bases are a match to TRBD1. V lost 8 bases and J lost 7; bases outside the gene matches: 9. Looked up from germline, CDR1 is MNHEY and CDR2 is SMNVEV (reference sequence). The CDR3 is made up of 13 amino acids. As DNA, the CDR3 is TGTGCCAGCTCCTTTCAGGGGGCTAGTGGCTACACCTTC. As protein: CASSFQGASGYTF.

The chain recombines TRBV5-1 with TRBJ2-7, with 11 bases identical to TRBD1. Germline V gives CDR1 SGHRS, CDR2 YFSETQ. With 2 bases clipped from V and 2 bases from J, the junction kept 6 bases outside the gene matches. The CDR3 covers 16 residues. The CDR3 loop is CASSFSPGQGAYEQYF. In DNA form, the CDR3 reads TGCGCCAGCAGCTTTTCCCCGGGACAGGGGGCCTACGAGCAGTACTTC.

In its sample, this clone was seen a few times. The same CDR3 also results from other DNA sequences found in this sample. The gene calls are TRBV27 and TRBJ2-1; the D gene is possibly TRBD2 (6 bases). This CDR3 comprises 14 residues. V dropped 3 bases and J dropped 1 base, with 7 bases sitting between them. Germline CDR1 MNHEY, CDR2 SMNVEV (reference sequence). CDR3 bases: TGTGCCAGCAGTTTTGGAGGGTCCTACAATGAGCAGTTCTTC. Translating it yields CASSFGGSYNEQFF.

This clone was counted only a few times. V and J are TRBV4-1 and TRBJ1-1; TRBD1 matches 7 bases. J was trimmed by 0 bases and V by 1 base; bases with no gene match: 8. The CDR3 covers 17 residues. Germline CDR1 and CDR2: MGHRA and YSYEKL. The CDR3 loop reads CASSQVAQGRMNTEAFF. CDR3 in DNA: TGCGCCAGCAGCCAAGTGGCACAGGGGCGCATGAACACTGAAGCTTTCTTT.

The V gene is TRBV12-5, the J gene TRBJ2-3, with TRBD2 identical over 12 bases. V was pared by 4 bases and J by 7 bases, with 6 bases of the junction left unmatched. This CDR3 has 15 residues. Germline CDR1 reads LGHNT; CDR2 reads FRNRAP. CDR3 region: CASGSGLAGSHTQYF. Written as DNA, the CDR3 is TGTGCTAGTGGTTCCGGACTAGCGGGGAGTCATACGCAGTATTTT. Filled out from reference TRBV12-5 and TRBJ2-3, the complete variable domain reads DARVTQTPRHKVTEMGQEVTMRCQPILGHNTVFWYRQTMMQGLELLAYFRNRAPLDDSGMPKDRFSAEMPDATLATLKIQPSEPRDSAVYFCASGSGLAGSHTQYFGPGTRLTVL.

There are a few counts of this clone. The CDR3 coding sequence is TGTGCCAGCACCCCCCAGGGCCTAACTGAAGCTTTCTTT. Its protein product is CASTPQGLTEAFF. V gene TRBV6-6 combines with J gene TRBJ1-1, with a weak D call TRBD1 (5 bases). CDR1 and CDR2 (germline): MNHNY, SVGAGI (reference sequence). Trimming stripped 7 bases from V and 5 bases from J, with 14 bases between. This CDR3 spans 13 amino acids.

This clone was recorded many times. The J gene is TRBJ2-1, the V gene TRBV11-2, with TRBD1 identical over 8 bases. J lost 4 bases, V lost 0 bases, and 8 bases had no gene match. This CDR3 is built from 17 residues. Germline V gives CDR1 SGHAT, CDR2 FQNNGV. CDR3 region: CASSLDRQGNRYNEQFF. The CDR3 DNA reads as TGTGCCAGCAGCTTAGATCGACAGGGGAATCGTTACAATGAGCAGTTCTTC.

This chain joins TRBV5-1 and TRBJ2-1; TRBD2 matches at 9 bases. The V gene's germline CDR1 is SGHRS and CDR2 YFSETQ. CDR3 length: 14 residues. The V and J ends lost 7 bases and 4 bases, in that order; junction bases with no gene match: 6. The chain's CDR3 is CASGGGAAYNEQFF. DNA for the CDR3: TGCGCCAGCGGCGGGGGGGCGGCGTACAATGAGCAGTTCTTC.

This clone was seen many times. The genes are TRBV30 and TRBJ2-2, with TRBD2 as a possible D gene (6 bases). Germline V CDR1 and CDR2: GTSNPN, SVGIG (reference sequence). Trimming left V 8 bases short and J 7 bases short, with 8 bases between. This CDR3 is built from 10 residues. The CDR3 region has the DNA TGTGCCACCGGGGGCGGGGAGCTGTTTTTT. Its translation is CATGGGELFF.

The V gene is TRBV13, the J gene TRBJ1-1; 10 nucleotides align to TRBD1. Germline loops: CDR1 PRHDT, CDR2 FYEKMQ (reference sequence). This CDR3 is 14 amino acids long. The trim removed 9 bases at V and 1 base at J, leaving 5 bases unmatched. The CDR3 loop is CASRTGGSNTEAFF. CDR3 in DNA: TGTGCCAGTAGGACAGGGGGGTCGAACACTGAAGCTTTCTTT. Using reference TRBV13 and TRBJ1-1 for the parts outside the CDR3, the full variable domain is AAGVIQSPRHLIKEKRETATLKCYPIPRHDTVYWYQQGPGQDPQFLISFYEKMQSDKGSIPDRFSAQQFSDYHSELNMSSLELGDSALYFCASRTGGSNTEAFFGQGTRLTVV.

This clone was counted only a few times. The chain is built from TRBV6-5 and TRBJ1-5, with TRBD1 matching 8 bases. Losses at the gene ends were 9 bases for V and 4 bases for J; bases not matched to a gene: 5. This CDR3 has 13 amino acids. Germline assignment: CDR1 MNHEY and CDR2 SVGAGI. The CDR3 coding sequence is TGTGCCAGTCAGGACAGGGCGAATCAGCCCCAGCATTTT. Its translation is CASQDRANQPQHF.

The V call is TRBV7-9, the J call TRBJ2-3, with 14 bases fitting TRBD2. Germline trimming cut 5 bases from V and 5 bases from J; bases unmatched to any gene: 9. The CDR3 consists of 17 residues. Per germline, CDR1 SEHNR and CDR2 FQNEAQ (reference sequence). This CDR3 is CASSTRLAGGPEDTQYF. The CDR3 DNA follows: TGTGCCAGCAGCACCCGACTAGCGGGAGGGCCGGAAGATACGCAGTATTTT.

This clone has more than one count but fewer than ten. This chain uses TRBV19 with TRBJ2-1; perhaps TRBD2 as D (6 bases). Deletions cut 7 bases from V and 4 bases from J, with 14 bases between. CDR3 length equals 14 residues. The germline gives CDR1 LNHDA, CDR2 SQIVND (reference sequence). CDR3 sequence: CASKGGIKYNEQFF. For the CDR3, the DNA is TGTGCCAGTAAAGGCGGGATAAAGTACAATGAGCAGTTCTTC.

The chain links TRBV19 to TRBJ2-7; 12 bases agree with TRBD2. The V and J ends lost 5 bases and 4 bases, in that order; junction bases with no gene match: 9. CDR1 and CDR2 (germline): LNHDA, SQIVND (reference sequence). The CDR3 loop spans 16 amino acids. CDR3 bases: TGTGCCAGTAGTGCGATACTAGCGGGGGGACGTTACGAGCAGTACTTC. Residues: CASSAILAGGRYEQYF. The full variable domain, in which reference TRBV19 and TRBJ2-7 provide the parts outside the CDR3, is DGGITQSPKYLFRKEGQNVTLSCEQNLNHDAMYWYRQDPGQGLRLIYYSQIVNDFQKGDIAEGYSVSREKKESFPLTVTSAQKNPTAFYLCASSAILAGGRYEQYFGPGTRLTVT.

The chain uses TRBV18 and TRBJ1-2; TRBD1 matches 8 bases. V lost 4 bases to trimming and J lost 6 bases; unmatched junction nucleotides: 7. The germline CDR1 and CDR2 sequences are KGHSH and LQKENI. This CDR3 region has 14 residues. The CDR3 DNA reads as TGTGCCAGCTCACGTTCGGACAGGGACGATGGCTACACCTTC. Its protein product is CASSRSDRDDGYTF.

The chain joins TRBV2 to TRBJ1-1; D perhaps matches TRBD1 (6 bases). This CDR3 spans 14 amino acids. The V end lost 9 bases, the J end lost 4 bases, and 18 bases lay between the germline ends. The germline V gene encodes CDR1 SNHLY and CDR2 FYNNEI. The CDR3 here is CASTLEGEGTEAFF. As DNA, the CDR3 is TGTGCCAGTACCCTGGAGGGGGAGGGCACTGAAGCTTTCTTT.

This clone was picked up many times. V and J are TRBV29-1 and TRBJ1-1; no reliable D call. V lost 4 bases, J lost 4 bases, and 7 bases lay in between. This CDR3 spans 11 amino acids. Germline CDR1 is SQVTM and CDR2 is ANQGSEA. Here the CDR3 reads CSVARLTEAFF. CDR3 DNA sequence: TGCAGCGTTGCCAGGCTCACTGAAGCTTTCTTT.

This chain connects TRBV18 to TRBJ2-7; D is perhaps TRBD1 (5 bases). Per the germline V gene, CDR1 is KGHSH and CDR2 is LQKENI. V lost 8 bases and J lost 0, with 14 bases in between. The CDR3 runs 14 residues. CDR3 sequence reads: CASRREGASYEQYF. CDR3 DNA: TGTGCCAGCCGAAGGGAAGGGGCCTCCTACGAGCAGTACTTC.

This clone was found a few times. The rearrangement links TRBV11-1 to TRBJ2-5, with 10 bases fitting TRBD2. The V and J ends lost 5 bases and 5 bases, in that order; junction bases with no gene match: 2. This CDR3 spans 13 amino acids. CDR1 is SGHAT, CDR2 FQDESV, per germline (reference sequence). CDR3 amino acids: CASSLGLAETQYF. The CDR3 coding sequence is TGTGCCAGCAGCCTGGGACTAGCGGAGACCCAGTACTTC.